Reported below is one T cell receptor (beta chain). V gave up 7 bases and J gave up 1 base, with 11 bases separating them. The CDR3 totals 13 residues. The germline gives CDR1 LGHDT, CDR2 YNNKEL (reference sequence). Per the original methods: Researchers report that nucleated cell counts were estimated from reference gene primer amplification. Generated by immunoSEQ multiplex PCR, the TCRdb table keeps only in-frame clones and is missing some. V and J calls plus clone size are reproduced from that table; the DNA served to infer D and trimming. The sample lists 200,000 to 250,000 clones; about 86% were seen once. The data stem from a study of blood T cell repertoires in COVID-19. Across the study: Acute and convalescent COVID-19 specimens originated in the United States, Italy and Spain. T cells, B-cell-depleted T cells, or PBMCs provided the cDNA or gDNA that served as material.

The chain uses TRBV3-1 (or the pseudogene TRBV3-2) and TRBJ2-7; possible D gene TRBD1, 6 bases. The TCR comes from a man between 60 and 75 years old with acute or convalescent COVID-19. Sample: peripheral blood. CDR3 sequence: CASNLRGSYEQYF. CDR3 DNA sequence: TGTGCCAGCAACCTTAGGGGGTCCTACGAGCAGTACTTC.